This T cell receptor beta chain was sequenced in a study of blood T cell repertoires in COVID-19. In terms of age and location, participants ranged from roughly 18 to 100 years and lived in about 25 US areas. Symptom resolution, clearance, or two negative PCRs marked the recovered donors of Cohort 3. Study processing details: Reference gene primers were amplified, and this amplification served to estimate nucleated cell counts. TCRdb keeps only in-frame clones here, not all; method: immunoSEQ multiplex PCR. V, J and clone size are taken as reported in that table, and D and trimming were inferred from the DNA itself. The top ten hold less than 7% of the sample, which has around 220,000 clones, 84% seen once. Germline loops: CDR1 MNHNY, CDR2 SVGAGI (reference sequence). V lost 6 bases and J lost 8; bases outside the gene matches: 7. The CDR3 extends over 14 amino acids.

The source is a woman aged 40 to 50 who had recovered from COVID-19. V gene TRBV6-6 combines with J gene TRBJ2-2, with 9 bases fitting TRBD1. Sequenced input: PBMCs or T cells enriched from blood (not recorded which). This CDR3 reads CASSTGGALGELFF. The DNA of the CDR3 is TGTGCCAGCAGCACAGGGGGCGCGTTGGGGGAGCTGTTTTTT.